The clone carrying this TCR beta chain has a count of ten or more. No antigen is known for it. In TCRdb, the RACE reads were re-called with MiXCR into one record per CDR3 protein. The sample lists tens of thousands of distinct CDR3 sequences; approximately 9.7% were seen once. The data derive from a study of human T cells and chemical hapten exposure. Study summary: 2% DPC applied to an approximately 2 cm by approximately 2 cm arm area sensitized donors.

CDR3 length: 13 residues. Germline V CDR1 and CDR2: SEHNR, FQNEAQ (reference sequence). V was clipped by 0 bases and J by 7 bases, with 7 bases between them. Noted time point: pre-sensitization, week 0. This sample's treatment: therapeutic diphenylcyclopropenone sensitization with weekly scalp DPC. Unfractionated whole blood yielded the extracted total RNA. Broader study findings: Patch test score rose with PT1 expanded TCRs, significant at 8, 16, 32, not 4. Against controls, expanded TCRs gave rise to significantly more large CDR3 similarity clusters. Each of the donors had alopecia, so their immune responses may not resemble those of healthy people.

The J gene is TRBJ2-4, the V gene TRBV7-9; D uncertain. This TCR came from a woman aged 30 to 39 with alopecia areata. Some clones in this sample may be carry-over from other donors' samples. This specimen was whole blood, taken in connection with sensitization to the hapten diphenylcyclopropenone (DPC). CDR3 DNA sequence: TGTGCCAGCAGCTTAGCGAGATTGAACATTCAGTACTTC. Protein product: CASSLARLNIQYF.